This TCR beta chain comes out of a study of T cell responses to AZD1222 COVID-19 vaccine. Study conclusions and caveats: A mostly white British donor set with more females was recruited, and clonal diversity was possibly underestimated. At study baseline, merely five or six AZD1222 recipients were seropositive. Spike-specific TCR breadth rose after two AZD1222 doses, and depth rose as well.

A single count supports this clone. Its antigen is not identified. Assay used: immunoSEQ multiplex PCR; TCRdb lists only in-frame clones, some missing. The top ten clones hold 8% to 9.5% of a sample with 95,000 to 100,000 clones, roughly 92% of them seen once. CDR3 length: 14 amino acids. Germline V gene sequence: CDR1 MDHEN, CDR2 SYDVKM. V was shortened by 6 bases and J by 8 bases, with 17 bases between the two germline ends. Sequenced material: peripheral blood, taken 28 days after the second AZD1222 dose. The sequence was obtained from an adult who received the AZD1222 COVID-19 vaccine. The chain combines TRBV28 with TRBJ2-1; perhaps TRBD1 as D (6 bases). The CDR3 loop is CASSLPAGDHEQFF. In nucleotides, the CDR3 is TGTGCCAGCAGCCTCCCGGCAGGGGATCATGAGCAGTTCTTC.